Shown below are 6 T cell receptor beta chains from a single sample sequenced in a study of T cells in Graves' hyperthyroidism and ophthalmopathy. The source material, RNA transcripts, was used to amplify TCR beta CDR3 regions. In the first-round RT-PCR of the TCR CDR3, the HTBI primer set was used. TCRdb used MiXCR to reprocess the multiplex PCR reads, holding one entry per CDR3 protein. This sample carries just under 750,000 distinct CDR3 sequences, around 40% of them seen once, and the ten largest clones take around 31%. Sequencing input: blood. These TCRs come from a woman aged 40 to 50 with Graves' hyperthyroidism.

CDR3 in amino acids: CASSPGGTGDGYTF. The DNA of the CDR3 is TGTGCCAGCAGCCCGGGGGGGACAGGGGATGGCTACACCTTC. J is TRBJ1-2 and V is TRBV7-9; 10 bases are a match to TRBD1. V was clipped by 5 bases and J by 6 bases; unmatched bases: 6. Germline values: CDR1 SEHNR, CDR2 FQNEAQ (reference sequence). The CDR3 spans 14 residues. The full variable domain, rest sourced from reference TRBV7-9 and TRBJ1-2, is DTGVSQNPRHKITKRGQNVTFRCDPISEHNRLYWYRQTLGQGPEFLTYFQNEAQLEKSRLLSDRFSAERPKGSFSTLEIQRTEQGDSAMYLCASSPGGTGDGYTFGSGTRLTVV.

Regarding this clonotype: A much larger clone lies one base from this, so it may be a read error. The CDR3 carries no conserved terminal phenylalanine or tryptophan, so it likely arises from a read error. The chain has TRBV7-2 and TRBJ1-6; D remains unclear. Trimming pared 1 base from V and 9 bases from J, leaving 13 bases between. Germline loops: CDR1 SGHTA, CDR2 FQGNSA. The CDR3 covers 15 residues. The CDR3 protein is CASSLDGIGFSPLHV. The DNA for the CDR3 is TGTGCCAGCAGCTTAGACGGTATCGGCTTTTCACCCCTCCACGTT.

This clonotype was found many times. This rearrangement joins TRBV11-2 to TRBJ2-7; the D gene is possibly TRBD1 (6 bases). CDR1 and CDR2 from the germline V gene are SGHAT and FQNNGV. Trimming removed 2 bases from V and 2 bases from J, with 13 bases in between. This CDR3 is 15 amino acids long. CDR3 residues: CASSLFGTSAYEQYF. CDR3 coding DNA: TGTGCCAGCAGCTTATTCGGGACATCGGCCTACGAGCAGTACTTC.

V and J are TRBV7-2 and TRBJ1-1, with TRBD1 as a possible D gene (5 bases). Trimming cost V 4 bases and J 7 bases, with 16 bases left between them. The CDR3 runs to 14 residues. Germline CDR1 reads SGHTA; CDR2 reads FQGNSA. The DNA for the CDR3 is TGTGCCAGCAGCTCAATAATCGGGGGATTTGAAGCTTTCTTT. Translation gives CASSSIIGGFEAFF.

This clonotype was seen a few times. V is TRBV9 and J is TRBJ2-7, with D possibly being TRBD2 (6 bases). This CDR3 region has 16 residues. From germline, CDR1 is SGDLS and CDR2 YYNGEE. Trimming shortened V by 4 bases and J by 7 bases, and 24 bases separated the two germline ends. This CDR3 is CASSPSYSGYHTEQYF. DNA of the CDR3: TGTGCCAGCAGCCCTAGCTACAGCGGGTACCATACGGAGCAGTACTTC.

This clonotype was detected a few times. The rearrangement links TRBV6-5 to TRBJ2-5; D might be TRBD1 (5 bases). Between the trimmed V and J ends, which lost 7 bases and 4 bases, there was a span of 16 bases. The CDR3 has 14 amino acids. Germline values: CDR1 MNHEY, CDR2 SVGAGI. Here the CDR3 reads CASTSRGTGETQYF. CDR3 DNA: TGTGCCAGCACCTCTAGGGGTACGGGAGAGACCCAGTACTTC.